These 8 T cell receptor beta chains were all obtained from the same sample, sequenced in a study of T cell repertoires in cytomegalovirus infection. For these receptors, no antigen is known. TCRdb re-called the reads with MiXCR, one entry per CDR3 protein. Among around 900,000 distinct CDR3 sequences listed, approximately 30% were seen once. The sample was cultured CD8+ T cells from PBMCs, taken from culture after CMV antigen stimulation. The receptors stem from a human donor in good health (CMV status not recorded). Some clones in this sample may be carry-over from other donors' samples.

This clonotype was seen more than once but under ten times. The rearrangement joins TRBV27 to TRBJ2-3; 9 bases are a match to TRBD2. The CDR3 sequence is 16 residues long. V was pared by 9 bases and J by 2 bases, with 12 bases of the junction left unmatched. Germline CDR1 and CDR2: MNHEY and SMNVEV (reference sequence). The CDR3 DNA follows: TGTGCCAGTAGGCGCGTAGCGGGGGATTCCACAGATACGCAGTATTTT. Its translation: CASRRVAGDSTDTQYF.

The J gene is TRBJ2-1, the V gene TRBV7-9; no clear D. The CDR3 spans 13 residues. The V end was cut by 4 bases, the J end by 5 bases, with 9 bases between. Germline assignment: CDR1 SEHNR and CDR2 FQNEAQ (reference sequence). The CDR3 nucleotides read TGTGCCAGCAGCTCTCCCAGGCACAATGAGCAGTTCTTC. It is translated as CASSSPRHNEQFF.

The genes are TRBV12-5 and TRBJ2-7; D remains unclear. The length of the CDR3 is 11 residues. CDR1 and CDR2 from the germline V gene are LGHNT and FRNRAP. V was clipped by 1 base and J by 5 bases, with 3 bases between them. The CDR3 DNA sequence: TGTGCTAGTGGTTTGGGTCACGAGCAGTACTTC. The encoded protein is CASGLGHEQYF.

The chain links TRBV6-1 to TRBJ1-1; D uncertain. The CDR3 has 13 amino acids. Trimming took off 2 bases at V and 0 bases at J, with 4 bases between the two ends. CDR1 and CDR2 (germline): MNHNS, SASEGT. The CDR3 reads CASSEWVNTEAFF. The CDR3 nucleotides read TGTGCCAGCAGTGAATGGGTGAACACTGAAGCTTTCTTT.

This clonotype showed up just a few times. In DNA form, the CDR3 reads TGTGCCAGCAGTGAATTAACAGGGGTGGGCACTGAAGCTTTCTTT. Translating it yields CASSELTGVGTEAFF. V gene TRBV6-1 combines with J gene TRBJ1-1; the match to TRBD1 covers 7 bases. The CDR3 consists of 15 residues. The ends lost 2 bases at V and 4 bases at J; junction bases unmatched: 7. Germline values: CDR1 MNHNS, CDR2 SASEGT.

The genes are TRBV4-3 and TRBJ1-4; D is ambiguous. Germline V gene sequence: CDR1 LGHNA, CDR2 YSLEER. The CDR3 spans 17 residues. Trimming left V 2 bases short and J 7 bases short, with 20 bases between. Written as DNA, the CDR3 is TGCGCCAGCAGCCAAAAAAAAGGCCCGGGCATTGGTGAAAAACTGTTTTTT. Translated: CASSQKKGPGIGEKLFF.

This clonotype was observed a single time. The germline gene is not matched at one end of the junction; a read error may be the cause. The gene calls are TRBV7-4 and TRBJ2-1; TRBD2 is a possible D gene (5 bases). The CDR3 consists of 11 residues. Germline CDR1 and CDR2: SGHVT and SQSDAQ. CDR3 in amino acids: CVSSFTGEQFF. In DNA, the CDR3 is TGTGTCAGCAGCTTCACGGGGGAGCAGTTCTTC.

At least ten counts were recorded for this clonotype. The J gene is TRBJ2-7, the V gene TRBV6-5; perhaps TRBD2 as D (5 bases). This CDR3 comprises 11 residues. Trimming shortened V by 6 bases and J by 6 bases, and 9 bases separated the two germline ends. Germline V CDR1 and CDR2: MNHEY, SVGAGI. The CDR3 DNA sequence: TGTGCCAGCAGCTACGGAGGCGAGCAGTACTTC. Encoded protein: CASSYGGEQYF.